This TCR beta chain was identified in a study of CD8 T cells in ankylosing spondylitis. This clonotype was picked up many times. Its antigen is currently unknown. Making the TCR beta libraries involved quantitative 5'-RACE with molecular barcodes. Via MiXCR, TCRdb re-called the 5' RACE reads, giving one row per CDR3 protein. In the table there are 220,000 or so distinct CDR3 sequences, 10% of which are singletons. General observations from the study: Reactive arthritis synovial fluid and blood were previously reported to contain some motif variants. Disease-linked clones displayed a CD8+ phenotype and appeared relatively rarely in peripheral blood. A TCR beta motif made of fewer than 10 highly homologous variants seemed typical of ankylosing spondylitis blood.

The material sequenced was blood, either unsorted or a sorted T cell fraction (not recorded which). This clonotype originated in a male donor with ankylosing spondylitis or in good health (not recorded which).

CDR3 DNA: TGTGCCAGCAGCCAAGATGATGGATACGAGCAGTACTTC. Protein: CASSQDDGYEQYF. The genes are TRBV3-1 and TRBJ2-7; no reliable D call. With 0 bases removed from V and 4 bases from J, the gap between germline ends came to 7 bases. This CDR3 comprises 13 residues. The V gene's germline CDR1 is LGHDT and CDR2 YNNKEL (reference sequence).